This entry lists 27 T cell receptor beta chains sequenced from one sample in a study of T cell responses to AZD1222 COVID-19 vaccine. TCRdb's copy holds only in-frame clones and misses some; the assay was immunoSEQ multiplex PCR. The table records around 99,000 clones, about 88% of them present only once. This material consisted of peripheral blood, taken on day 0 of AZD1222 vaccination. The receptors come from an adult in good health.

This chain joins TRBV2 and TRBJ2-7; D perhaps matches TRBD2 (7 bases). The V end was cut by 1 base, the J end by 7 bases, with 11 bases between. The CDR3 is made up of 13 amino acids. Germline CDR1 is SNHLY and CDR2 is FYNNEI. The CDR3 is CASSEGGGGEQYF. In DNA form, the CDR3 reads TGTGCCAGCAGTGAAGGGGGGGGCGGTGAGCAGTACTTC. The full variable domain, its missing parts supplied by reference TRBV2 and TRBJ2-7, is EPEVTQTPSHQVTQMGQEVILRCVPISNHLYFYWYRQILGQKVEFLVSFYNNEISEKSEIFDDQFSVERPDGSNFTLKIRSTKLEDSAMYFCASSEGGGGEQYFGPGTRLTVT.

The J gene is TRBJ2-7, the V gene TRBV19, with D perhaps given as TRBD1 or TRBD2 (5 bases each). The germline gives CDR1 LNHDA, CDR2 SQIVND (reference sequence). CDR3 length equals 15 residues. The germline V and J ends were trimmed by 3 bases and 4 bases, with 16 bases remaining between them. The CDR3 nucleotides are TGTGCCAGTAGTATGAGGGGCCGGGTCACGTACGAGCAGTACGTC. The encoded protein is CASSMRGRVTYEQYV.

The chain has TRBV11-2 and TRBJ1-3; D not certain. Trimming took off 5 bases at V and 7 bases at J, with 9 bases between the two ends. The CDR3 consists of 12 residues. The V gene's germline CDR1 is SGHAT and CDR2 FQNNGV. The CDR3 bases are TGTGCCAGCAGCCCCTCTTGGAACACCATATATTTT. Protein sequence: CASSPSWNTIYF.

About this clone: The junction does not match germline at one end; this may be a read error. The V and J genes are TRBV7-9 and TRBJ1-6; TRBD1 is a possible D gene (5 bases). CDR1 and CDR2 (germline): SEHNR, FQNEAQ (reference sequence). This CDR3 spans 15 amino acids. In DNA form, the CDR3 reads TGTGCCAGCAGCTTGGGACCTCCATATAACTCACCCCTCCACTTT. Its translation: CASSLGPPYNSPLHF.

The chain carries TRBV7-2 and TRBJ2-1, with 11 positions matching TRBD1. This CDR3 is built from 15 residues. The V gene end was trimmed by 3 bases and the J gene end by 6 bases; junction bases not matched to a gene: 4. The germline CDR1 and CDR2 sequences are SGHTA and FQGNSA. The CDR3 DNA reads as TGTGCCAGCAGCTTGACCGGGACAGGGGGCAATGAGCAGTTCTTC. Translation gives CASSLTGTGGNEQFF.

The rearrangement joins TRBV4-1 to TRBJ2-7, with unresolved D. The V and J ends lost 3 bases and 1 base respectively, with 1 base between them. The CDR3 extends over 11 amino acids. Germline V gene data show CDR1 as MGHRA and CDR2 as YSYEKL. CDR3 DNA sequence: TGCGCCAGCAGCCAGTCCTACGAGCAGTACTTC. It encodes CASSQSYEQYF.

This clone was seen more than once but under ten times. The chain carries TRBV11-2 and TRBJ2-7, with 11 bases that match TRBD2. The CDR3 is 15 residues long. The germline V gene encodes CDR1 SGHAT and CDR2 FQNNGV. V gave up 5 bases and J gave up 7 bases; unmatched junction bases: 10. The CDR3, as DNA: TGTGCCAGCAGCCCACTAGCGGGGGCCTCCTGGGAGCAGTACTTC. Protein sequence: CASSPLAGASWEQYF.

The chain joins TRBV5-1 to TRBJ2-3; no clear D. This CDR3 contains 13 residues. V lost 1 base and J lost 6, with 9 bases in between. CDR1 and CDR2 from the germline V gene are SGHRS and YFSETQ. The CDR3 sequence is CASSLMTGDTQYF. DNA of the CDR3: TGCGCCAGCAGCTTGATGACCGGGGATACGCAGTATTTT.

The rearrangement uses TRBV5-4 and TRBJ2-7; TRBD2 agrees at 11 bases. The trim removed 0 bases at V and 5 bases at J, leaving 4 bases unmatched. Germline values: CDR1 SGHNT, CDR2 YYREEE (reference sequence). The CDR3 is 15 residues long. CDR3 sequence (DNA): TGTGCCAGCAGCTTGGATAGCGGGGGGGCCAACGAGCAGTACTTC. Its protein product is CASSLDSGGANEQYF.

V usage is TRBV6-5 and J usage is TRBJ1-6, with 7 bases fitting TRBD1. The CDR3 extends over 14 amino acids. Looked up from germline, CDR1 is MNHEY and CDR2 is SVGAGI. V was clipped by 8 bases and J by 7 bases; unmatched bases: 8. For the CDR3, the DNA is TGTGCCAGCGCCATGGGACAGCCAAATTCACCCCTCCACTTT. Translation gives CASAMGQPNSPLHF.

This clone has only one observation. The chain carries TRBV2 and TRBJ2-3, with 7 bases fitting TRBD1. Germline assignment: CDR1 SNHLY and CDR2 FYNNEI. V lost 7 bases to trimming and J lost 11 bases; unmatched junction nucleotides: 9. The CDR3 contains 12 residues. The CDR3 loop is CASTRDSLGQYF. For the CDR3, the DNA is TGTGCCAGCACCCGGGACAGCCTCGGGCAGTATTTT. The full variable domain, with the rest looked up from reference TRBV2 and TRBJ2-3, is EPEVTQTPSHQVTQMGQEVILRCVPISNHLYFYWYRQILGQKVEFLVSFYNNEISEKSEIFDDQFSVERPDGSNFTLKIRSTKLEDSAMYFCASTRDSLGQYFGPGTRLTVL.

The chain joins TRBV28 to TRBJ1-1, with 8 bases identical to TRBD1. CDR3 length equals 16 residues. J was trimmed by 3 bases and V by 10 bases; bases with no gene match: 16. Germline CDR1 and CDR2: MDHEN and SYDVKM. The CDR3 protein is CATGQGSVQTYTEAFF. The CDR3 DNA reads TGTGCCACCGGACAGGGCTCTGTCCAGACTTACACTGAAGCTTTCTTT.

Here the CDR3 reads CASSSPSVLTTGELFF. The CDR3 DNA is TGTGCCAGCAGTTCCCCTAGCGTCCTCACCACCGGGGAGCTGTTTTTT. This rearrangement joins TRBV27 to TRBJ2-2, with D perhaps TRBD2 (6 bases). This CDR3 comprises 16 residues. Between the trimmed V and J ends, which lost 4 bases and 4 bases, there was a span of 16 bases. CDR1 and CDR2 (germline): MNHEY, SMNVEV (reference sequence).

V gene TRBV19 combines with J gene TRBJ1-1, with 7 nucleotides matching TRBD1. The CDR3 loop spans 13 amino acids. The trim removed 3 bases at V and 6 bases at J, leaving 4 bases unmatched. CDR1 is LNHDA, CDR2 SQIVND, per germline (reference sequence). The CDR3 nucleotides are TGTGCCAGTAGTATCCCAGGGGGGGCTGAAGCTTTCTTT. Its translation: CASSIPGGAEAFF.

The chain uses TRBV2 and TRBJ1-1, with D unresolved. From germline, CDR1 is SNHLY and CDR2 FYNNEI. Trimming removed 5 bases at V and 4 bases at J, with 14 bases between. CDR3 length: 14 amino acids. CDR3 protein: CASSLDGVSTEAFF. The CDR3 DNA is TGTGCCAGCAGTCTGGATGGGGTCAGCACTGAAGCTTTCTTT.

The V and J genes are TRBV7-3 and TRBJ2-1; 11 positions match TRBD1. CDR1 is SGHTA, CDR2 FQGTGA, per germline. This CDR3 contains 14 residues. V lost 7 bases, J lost 7 bases, and 6 bases stayed unmatched. CDR3 sequence (DNA): TGTGCCAGCACCAAGGACAGGGGGCAGAATGAGCAGTTCTTC. Translated, it gives CASTKDRGQNEQFF. Supplemented by reference TRBV7-3 and TRBJ2-1, the full variable domain reads GAGVSQTPSNKVTEKGKYVELRCDPISGHTALYWYRQSLGQGPEFLIYFQGTGAADDSGLPNDRFFAVRPEGSVSTLKIQRTERGDSAVYLCASTKDRGQNEQFFGPGTRLTVL.

This clone was seen a single time. This sequence joins TRBV2 and TRBJ2-7, with D tentatively TRBD2 (7 bases). The CDR3 is 14 residues long. Looked up from germline, CDR1 is SNHLY and CDR2 is FYNNEI. Trimming shortened V by 7 bases and J by 0 bases, and 13 bases separated the two germline ends. In DNA form, the CDR3 reads TGTGCCAGCACCGAGGGGGGGTTCTCCTACGAGCAGTACTTC. Translated: CASTEGGFSYEQYF.

In its sample, this clone was seen once. V usage is TRBV6-1 and J usage is TRBJ2-7; 7 bases map to TRBD2. The CDR3 sequence is 14 residues long. CDR1 and CDR2 from the germline V gene are MNHNS and SASEGT. V trimming: 4 bases; J trimming: 1 base; junction bases outside the gene matches: 4. The CDR3 here is CASSGAGDSYEQYF. CDR3 coding DNA: TGTGCCAGCAGTGGGGCGGGGGATTCCTACGAGCAGTACTTC.

The rearrangement links TRBV7-2 to TRBJ2-3, with TRBD2 matching 10 bases. Germline V gene sequence: CDR1 SGHTA, CDR2 FQGNSA. The V and J ends lost 5 bases and 5 bases, in that order; junction bases with no gene match: 10. The CDR3 has 16 amino acids. CDR3 DNA: TGTGCCAGCAGCCCTTGGGGAGCGGGAGGGGGAGATACGCAGTATTTT. Its protein is CASSPWGAGGGDTQYF.

The chain uses TRBV10-3 and TRBJ2-2; D is tentatively TRBD1 or TRBD2 (5 bases each). The CDR3 is made up of 16 amino acids. V lost 0 bases and J lost 2, with 10 bases in between. The germline CDR1 and CDR2 sequences are ENHRY and SYGVKD. CDR3 region: CAISESGTINTGELFF. The CDR3 region has the DNA TGTGCCATCAGTGAGTCCGGGACGATTAACACCGGGGAGCTGTTTTTT.

The V call is TRBV7-9, the J call TRBJ1-2, with TRBD1 identical over 7 bases. The ends lost 3 bases at V and 9 bases at J; junction bases unmatched: 16. CDR1 is SEHNR, CDR2 FQNEAQ, per germline (reference sequence). This CDR3 comprises 16 residues. The CDR3 nucleotides read TGTGCCAGCAGCTTGGTCGGAGGACAGGTCTTCATAAGCTACACCTTC. Amino acid sequence: CASSLVGGQVFISYTF.

The rearrangement links TRBV6-5 to TRBJ1-1; no firm D call. The CDR3 runs 11 residues. V was pared by 0 bases and J by 7 bases, with 3 bases between. CDR1 is MNHEY and CDR2 is SVGAGI in the germline V gene. The CDR3 nucleotides are TGTGCCAGCAGTTACTCATATGAAGCTTTCTTT. Encoded protein: CASSYSYEAFF.

The J gene is TRBJ2-2, the V gene TRBV7-3; D remains unclear. With 4 bases removed from V and 3 bases from J, the gap between germline ends came to 6 bases. Germline V CDR1 and CDR2: SGHTA, FQGTGA. The length of the CDR3 is 13 residues. The DNA for the CDR3 is TGTGCCAGCAGCTCGGCGGACACCGGGGAGCTGTTTTTT. Its protein is CASSSADTGELFF.

This chain joins TRBV19 and TRBJ2-5; 9 nucleotides align to TRBD2. The V gene end was trimmed by 3 bases and the J gene end by 4 bases; junction bases not matched to a gene: 9. The CDR3 sequence is 16 residues long. In germline, CDR1 is LNHDA, CDR2 SQIVND (reference sequence). The CDR3 nucleotides read TGTGCCAGTAGTATCGAGCGGGAGGATTCTATAGAGACCCAGTACTTC. Amino acids: CASSIEREDSIETQYF.

The gene calls are TRBV19 and TRBJ1-6, with D perhaps matching TRBD1 (6 bases). From germline, CDR1 is LNHDA and CDR2 SQIVND (reference sequence). The CDR3 covers 15 residues. Between the trimmed V and J ends, which lost 7 bases and 7 bases, there was a span of 17 bases. For the CDR3, the DNA is TGTGCCAGTAAGAGTTTCGAGGGGGGAAATTCACCCCTCCACTTT. It yields the protein CASKSFEGGNSPLHF.

The rearrangement links TRBV3-1 (or the pseudogene TRBV3-2) to TRBJ1-1; a possible D gene is TRBD1 (5 bases). The CDR3 covers 15 residues. V lost 5 bases, J lost 4 bases, and 17 bases lay in between. Germline V gene sequence: CDR1 LGHDT, CDR2 YNNKEL (reference sequence). The CDR3 spells CASSGRTRESTEAFF. CDR3 DNA sequence: TGTGCCAGCAGCGGACGGACCAGGGAGAGCACTGAAGCTTTCTTT.

This chain links TRBV6-1 with TRBJ1-1; D ambiguous. The V gene's germline CDR1 is MNHNS and CDR2 SASEGT. CDR3 length: 17 amino acids. Trimming stripped 1 base from V and 0 bases from J, with 15 bases between. CDR3 region: CASSEEGRRLMNTEAFF. The DNA of the CDR3 is TGTGCCAGCAGTGAAGAAGGAAGAAGGCTAATGAACACTGAAGCTTTCTTT.